This TCR beta chain derives from a study of T-cell memory formation after mild COVID-19. Study observations and caveats: That cross-reactive memory joined was suggested by some responding clones appearing in pre-infection memory.

Constant-segment primers were used for 5'RACE, and the resulting TCR alpha and TCR beta cDNA libraries carried sample barcodes and UMIs. A single record per CDR3 protein comes from TCRdb applying MiXCR to the 5' RACE reads. Here the sample spans tens of thousands of distinct CDR3 sequences, roughly 12% being singletons. This clonotype was found many times. Its antigen is not identified. This CDR3 contains 15 residues. Per the germline V gene, CDR1 is MNHEY and CDR2 is SMNVEV (reference sequence). Trimming removed 5 bases from V and 4 bases from J; junction bases left unmatched: 7. The clonotype comes from a young man who had mild COVID-19 (a few samples of this study predate the infection). Cell type and time point are not known. What was sequenced was PBMCs or a T cell subset sorted from them (not recorded which). The rearrangement joins TRBV27 to TRBJ2-3; 9 bases map to TRBD1. CDR3 sequence (DNA): TGTGCCAGCAGTCCATGGACAGGGGAACCAGATACGCAGTATTTT. It codes for CASSPWTGEPDTQYF.